Each of the 32 T cell receptor beta chains below was sequenced from the same sample in a study of CD8+CD57+ T cells in acquired aplastic anemia. It was genomic DNA that served as the template for profiling TCR beta VDJ and CDR3. TCRdb recomputed calls from the reads with MiXCR, one row per CDR3 protein. The data show some 190,000 distinct CDR3 sequences, with about half seen just once and about 2.9% held by the top ten. Sequencing input: sorted CD4+, CD8+, or CD8+CD57+ T cells (not recorded which) from PBMCs. The receptor set was obtained from a human donor in good health.

This clonotype was seen many times. The rearrangement joins TRBV24-1 to TRBJ2-3; 8 bases fit TRBD1. CDR1 is KGHDR and CDR2 is SFDVKD in the germline V gene. This CDR3 is 16 amino acids long. V lost 2 bases to trimming and J lost 6 bases; unmatched junction nucleotides: 9. The CDR3, as DNA: TGTGCCACCAGTGATTCCGGGACAGGTCTCTGGGATACGCAGTATTTT. It encodes CATSDSGTGLWDTQYF.

This clonotype has only a few counts. The chain has TRBV6-5 and TRBJ1-5; D call uncertain. Trimming left V 2 bases short and J 0 bases short, with 14 bases between. The CDR3 is 17 residues long. From germline, CDR1 is MNHEY and CDR2 SVGAGI. CDR3: CASSYLPSVGSNQPQHF. CDR3 coding DNA: TGTGCCAGCAGTTACCTTCCTTCGGTAGGTAGCAATCAGCCCCAGCATTTT.

The V call is TRBV7-2, the J call TRBJ2-7, with 7 positions matching TRBD1. The CDR3 is 12 residues long. V was pared by 11 bases and J by 3 bases, with 7 bases of the junction left unmatched. Germline V gene lookup returns CDR1 SGHTA and CDR2 FQGNSA. The CDR3 DNA reads as TGTGCCGATTGGACAGGTTTCTACGAGCAGTACTTC. The encoded protein is CADWTGFYEQYF.

The chain joins TRBV11-2 to TRBJ2-3; D is uncertain. V was clipped by 5 bases and J by 4 bases, with 7 bases between them. The CDR3 totals 12 residues. CDR1 and CDR2 from the germline V gene are SGHAT and FQNNGV. The chain's CDR3 is CASSPNSDTQYF. CDR3 nucleotide sequence: TGTGCCAGCAGCCCAAACTCAGATACGCAGTATTTT. The full variable domain, in which reference TRBV11-2 and TRBJ2-3 provide the parts outside the CDR3, is EAGVAQSPRYKIIEKRQSVAFWCNPISGHATLYWYQQILGQGPKLLIQFQNNGVVDDSQLPKDRFSAERLKGVDSTLKIQPAKLEDSAVYLCASSPNSDTQYFGPGTRLTVL.

The chain has TRBV19 and TRBJ1-1; 7 bases are shared with TRBD1. V shed 3 bases, J shed 1 base, and the junction held 8 bases outside the gene matches. The CDR3 consists of 16 residues. Germline V gives CDR1 LNHDA, CDR2 SQIVND (reference sequence). CDR3 sequence: CASSIIGGTANTEAFF. The CDR3 DNA reads TGTGCCAGTAGTATCATAGGTGGGACAGCGAACACTGAAGCTTTCTTT.

This clonotype appeared many times. CDR3 protein: CASSYRGYNQPQHF. The CDR3 DNA follows: TGTGCCAGCAGTTACCGGGGGTACAATCAGCCCCAGCATTTT. This sequence joins TRBV6-5 and TRBJ1-5; perhaps TRBD1 as D (5 bases). V gave up 2 bases and J gave up 3 bases, with 8 bases separating them. Germline lookup yields CDR1 MNHEY and CDR2 SVGAGI. This CDR3 is built from 14 residues.

This clonotype was recorded many times. The CDR3 sequence is CASSLQGSLVGTEAFF. The CDR3 coding sequence is TGTGCCAGCAGTCTACAGGGATCTCTCGTGGGCACTGAAGCTTTCTTT. This chain uses TRBV2 with TRBJ1-1; D is perhaps TRBD1 (6 bases). The CDR3 length is 16 residues. V shed 5 bases and J shed 4 bases, with 20 bases lying between them. CDR1 and CDR2 from the germline V gene are SNHLY and FYNNEI.

The gene calls are TRBV15 and TRBJ2-7, with D uncertain. Germline values: CDR1 LNHNV, CDR2 YYDKDF (reference sequence). This CDR3 is built from 11 residues. The ends were cut back, 8 bases at V and 3 bases at J, with 8 bases in the middle. The CDR3 bases are TGTGCCACCTCAGTATTCTACGAGCAGTACTTC. Translation gives CATSVFYEQYF.

The V call is TRBV24-1, the J call TRBJ2-7; D unresolved. Trimming left V 7 bases short and J 0 bases short, with 9 bases between. The CDR3 extends over 13 amino acids. CDR1 is KGHDR, CDR2 SFDVKD, per germline. This chain's CDR3 is CATRGCRSYEQYF. The CDR3, as DNA: TGTGCCACCAGGGGTTGTCGCTCCTACGAGCAGTACTTC.

Many counts were recorded for this clonotype. The rearrangement links TRBV7-2 to TRBJ1-2; maybe TRBD1 (6 bases). The CDR3 has 14 residues. CDR1 SGHTA and CDR2 FQGNSA come from the germline V gene. V shed 0 bases and J shed 8 bases, with 13 bases lying between them. The CDR3 DNA reads TGTGCCAGCAGCTTAGCGACTGGGGGCAGCGGCTACACCTTC. Amino acid sequence: CASSLATGGSGYTF.

This clonotype was counted many times. V is TRBV7-9 and J is TRBJ1-1, with 9 bases identical to TRBD1. The CDR3 length is 15 residues. CDR1 SEHNR and CDR2 FQNEAQ come from the germline V gene (reference sequence). V lost 3 bases, J lost 4 bases, and 6 bases stayed unmatched. CDR3 amino acids: CASSLGRQGGTEAFF. Here the CDR3 DNA reads TGTGCCAGCAGCTTGGGTCGACAGGGGGGCACTGAAGCTTTCTTT.

In this sample, this clonotype turned up a few times. The chain recombines TRBV15 with TRBJ1-6, with 7 bases that match TRBD1. V shed 3 bases, J shed 11 bases, and the junction held 7 bases outside the gene matches. From germline, CDR1 is LNHNV and CDR2 YYDKDF (reference sequence). This CDR3 spans 14 amino acids. The CDR3 sequence: CATSSQTGVAPLHF. The CDR3, as DNA: TGTGCCACCAGCAGCCAAACAGGGGTTGCACCCCTCCACTTT.

With regard to this clonotype: This may be a read error: a much more frequent sequence differs by one nucleotide. The V call is TRBV7-9, the J call TRBJ2-5; possible D gene TRBD1, 7 bases. This CDR3 region has 14 residues. Germline V gives CDR1 SEHNR, CDR2 FQNEAQ (reference sequence). Trimming left V 5 bases short and J 7 bases short, with 17 bases between. CDR3 bases: TGTGCCAGCAGCAGCGGCGGGACAGTAGGGACCCAGTACTTC. Protein: CASSSGGTVGTQYF.

This chain links TRBV24-1 with TRBJ2-7; 7 bases map to TRBD1. The germline CDR1 and CDR2 sequences are KGHDR and SFDVKD. J was trimmed by 0 bases and V by 6 bases; bases with no gene match: 7. This CDR3 spans 15 amino acids. Written as DNA, the CDR3 is TGTGCCACCAGTTCCGGGACAGCAAGCTCCTACGAGCAGTACTTC. This codes for CATSSGTASSYEQYF.

The rearrangement uses TRBV10-3 and TRBJ1-6; no firm D call. CDR1 is ENHRY and CDR2 is SYGVKD in the germline V gene. This CDR3 contains 13 residues. The V end lost 0 bases, the J end lost 14 bases, and 11 bases lay between the germline ends. CDR3 nucleotides: TGTGCCATCAGTGAGTCGACCCCGGCGGCCCTCCACTTT. It translates to CAISESTPAALHF.

V is TRBV2 and J is TRBJ1-6; D is undetermined. The germline CDR1 and CDR2 sequences are SNHLY and FYNNEI. The CDR3 sequence is 13 residues long. V was clipped by 7 bases and J by 3 bases, with 7 bases between them. The chain's CDR3 is CASKESYNSPLHF. CDR3 coding DNA: TGTGCCAGCAAGGAGAGCTATAATTCACCCCTCCACTTT.

This clonotype was observed a single time. The junction departs from the called germline gene at one end, perhaps through a read error. V and J are TRBV2 and TRBJ1-2, with unresolved D. The CDR3 contains 14 residues. Germline V gene data show CDR1 as SNHLY and CDR2 as FYNNEI. CDR3 sequence reads: CVLLSTLANYGYTF. CDR3 nucleotides: TGCGTTCTTCTTTCCACTCTAGCTAACTATGGCTACACCTTC.

There are many counts of this clonotype. The chain joins TRBV7-2 to TRBJ2-5; 7 bases line up with TRBD1. V dropped 5 bases and J dropped 0; count of bases not matched to a gene: 6. CDR1 SGHTA and CDR2 FQGNSA come from the germline V gene. This CDR3 has 15 amino acids. DNA for the CDR3: TGTGCCAGCAGCCCGCGACAGGGCTACCAAGAGACCCAGTACTTC. As protein: CASSPRQGYQETQYF.

Details on this clonotype: This clone may be a read error of a much larger clone one base away. V and J are TRBV5-4 and TRBJ2-1; D is perhaps TRBD1 (5 bases). Trimming removed 6 bases from V and 4 bases from J, with 11 bases in between. The CDR3 is 13 amino acids. The germline V gene has CDR1 SGHNT and CDR2 YYREEE (reference sequence). The CDR3 sequence: CASIPNRYNEQFF. The CDR3 nucleotides read TGTGCCAGCATCCCAAACAGGTACAATGAGCAGTTCTTC.

This clonotype was counted at least ten times. The V and J genes are TRBV20-1 and TRBJ1-1; 9 nucleotides match TRBD1. The CDR3 sequence is 15 residues long. CDR1 is DFQATT and CDR2 is SNEGSKA in the germline V gene (reference sequence). V dropped 0 bases and J dropped 5; count of bases not matched to a gene: 7. The CDR3 bases are TGCAGTGCTAGAGAACAGGGGGCGAGGAGGACTGAAGCTTTCTTT. It translates to CSAREQGARRTEAFF.

The chain uses TRBV12-3 or TRBV12-4 and TRBJ1-6; 8 bases agree with TRBD1. V lost 7 bases to trimming and J lost 9 bases; unmatched junction nucleotides: 11. The CDR3 loop spans 15 amino acids. CDR3 DNA sequence: TGTGCCAGCACCCAGGGGGCGGTAATTTCTTCACCCCTCCACTTT. Translation gives CASTQGAVISSPLHF.

Note on this clonotype: This may come from a read error, since a much larger clone is one base off. The gene calls are TRBV10-3 and TRBJ1-2; D might be TRBD1 (6 bases). Germline CDR1 and CDR2: ENHRY and SYGVKD. The CDR3 is 15 amino acids. Written as DNA, the CDR3 is TGTACCATCTGTGAGGTAACGGGGGCCAGCTATGGCTACACCTTC. Translating it yields CTICEVTGASYGYTF.

This clonotype has ten or more counts. CDR3 DNA sequence: TGTGCCAGTAGTAGGAGAGGGCAGTTTGACGAGCAGTACTTC. Protein: CASSRRGQFDEQYF. V and J are TRBV19 and TRBJ2-7; D is possibly TRBD2 (5 bases). This CDR3 has 14 amino acids. Germline V lookup: CDR1 LNHDA, CDR2 SQIVND (reference sequence). Trimming stripped 4 bases from V and 5 bases from J, with 15 bases between. The entire variable domain, with the rest obtained from reference TRBV19 and TRBJ2-7, is as follows: DGGITQSPKYLFRKEGQNVTLSCEQNLNHDAMYWYRQDPGQGLRLIYYSQIVNDFQKGDIAEGYSVSREKKESFPLTVTSAQKNPTAFYLCASSRRGQFDEQYFGPGTRLTVT.

The chain uses TRBV27 and TRBJ1-1; D ambiguous. Trimming took off 4 bases at V and 0 bases at J, with 6 bases between the two ends. There are 13 residues in the CDR3. The germline V gene encodes CDR1 MNHEY and CDR2 SMNVEV (reference sequence). CDR3 sequence: CASSWAMNTEAFF. The CDR3 coding sequence is TGTGCCAGCAGTTGGGCAATGAACACTGAAGCTTTCTTT.

The V and J genes are TRBV11-1 and TRBJ2-1; 12 positions agree with TRBD2. The junction had 4 bases not matched to a gene; V was cut back by 3 bases and J by 7 bases. Germline loops: CDR1 SGHAT, CDR2 FQDESV (reference sequence). This CDR3 region has 15 residues. CDR3 sequence: CASSFLAGGENEQFF. The CDR3 bases are TGTGCCAGCAGCTTCCTAGCGGGAGGGGAAAATGAGCAGTTCTTC.

The chain has TRBV4-1 and TRBJ2-2; the match to TRBD2 covers 10 bases. Germline CDR1 and CDR2: MGHRA and YSYEKL. V trimming: 0 bases; J trimming: 5 bases; junction bases outside the gene matches: 6. This CDR3 comprises 17 residues. The CDR3 here is CASSQDVLSGRTGELFF. The CDR3 bases are TGCGCCAGCAGCCAAGACGTCCTTAGCGGGAGGACCGGGGAGCTGTTTTTT.

This clonotype was recorded many times. The V call is TRBV24-1, the J call TRBJ2-7, with D perhaps TRBD1 (6 bases). CDR3 length: 12 residues. V lost 7 bases and J 4 bases, leaving 10 bases between the germline ends. CDR1 and CDR2 from the germline V gene are KGHDR and SFDVKD. CDR3: CATSPTGYEQYF. The CDR3 nucleotides are TGTGCCACCAGCCCGACAGGTTACGAGCAGTACTTC.

This clonotype has only a few counts. One end of the junction does not line up with germline, which may come from a read error. The chain couples TRBV7-1 to TRBJ2-1; 15 bases fit TRBD2. TRBV7-1 has ORF status, its function being uncertain. This CDR3 region has 18 residues. CDR3 loop: CASSSPRGLAGGFNGQFF. The DNA of the CDR3 is TGTGCCAGCAGCTCGCCACGCGGACTAGCGGGAGGGTTCAATGGGCAGTTCTTC.

The J gene is TRBJ1-2, the V gene TRBV7-2; D gene uncertain. The CDR3 totals 12 residues. V lost 2 bases and J lost 8, with 9 bases in between. The germline CDR1 and CDR2 sequences are SGHTA and FQGNSA. The CDR3 is CASSLHSGGYTF. The CDR3 coding sequence is TGTGCCAGCAGCTTACATAGCGGAGGCTACACCTTC.

This chain links TRBV27 with TRBJ2-2, with TRBD2 matching over 10 bases. The V segment lost 5 bases and the J segment 7 bases; nucleotides outside the gene matches: 7. Germline values: CDR1 MNHEY, CDR2 SMNVEV (reference sequence). This CDR3 has 15 amino acids. The CDR3 is CASSKSGRAIGELFF. CDR3 in DNA: TGTGCCAGCAGTAAAAGCGGGAGGGCCATCGGGGAGCTGTTTTTT.

The V gene is TRBV9, the J gene TRBJ1-4; 8 bases fit TRBD1. The CDR3 totals 14 residues. The J segment lost 7 bases and the V segment lost 4 bases, leaving 6 bases of the junction unmatched. Germline CDR1 and CDR2: SGDLS and YYNGEE. CDR3: CASSPDRGREKLFF. The DNA for the CDR3 is TGTGCCAGCAGCCCCGACAGGGGTCGTGAAAAACTGTTTTTT. The full variable domain, with the rest looked up from reference TRBV9 and TRBJ1-4, is DSGVTQTPKHLITATGQRVTLRCSPRSGDLSVYWYQQSLDQGLQFLIQYYNGEERAKGNILERFSAQQFPDLHSELNLSSLELGDSALYFCASSPDRGREKLFFGSGTQLSVL.

This clonotype has just one count. The chain couples TRBV7-9 to TRBJ1-3, with D hard to call. Between the trimmed V and J ends, which lost 4 bases and 0 bases, there was a span of 4 bases. CDR3 length: 13 amino acids. Per the germline V gene, CDR1 is SEHNR and CDR2 is FQNEAQ (reference sequence). CDR3 in amino acids: CASSWSSGNTIYF. The CDR3 nucleotides read TGTGCCAGCAGCTGGAGCTCTGGAAACACCATATATTTT.